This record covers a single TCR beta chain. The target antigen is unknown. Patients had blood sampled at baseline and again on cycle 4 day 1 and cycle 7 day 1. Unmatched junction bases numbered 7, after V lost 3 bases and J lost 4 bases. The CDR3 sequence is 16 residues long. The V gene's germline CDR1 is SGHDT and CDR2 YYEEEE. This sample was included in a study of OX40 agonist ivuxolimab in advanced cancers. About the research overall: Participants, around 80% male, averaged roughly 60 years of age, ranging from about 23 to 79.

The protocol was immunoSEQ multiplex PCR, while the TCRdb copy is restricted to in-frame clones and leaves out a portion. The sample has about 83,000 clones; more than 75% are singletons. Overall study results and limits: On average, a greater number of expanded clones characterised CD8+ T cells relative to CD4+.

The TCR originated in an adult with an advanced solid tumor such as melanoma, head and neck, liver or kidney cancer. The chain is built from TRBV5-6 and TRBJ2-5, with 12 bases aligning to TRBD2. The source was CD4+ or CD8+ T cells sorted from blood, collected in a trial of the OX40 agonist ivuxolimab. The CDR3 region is CASSWGAGLAGETQYF. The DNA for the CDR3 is TGTGCCAGCAGCTGGGGGGCGGGACTAGCGGGAGAGACCCAGTACTTC. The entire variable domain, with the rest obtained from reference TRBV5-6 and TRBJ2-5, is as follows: DAGVTQSPTHLIKTRGQQVTLRCSPKSGHDTVSWYQQALGQGPQFIFQYYEEEERQRGNFPDRFSGHQFPNYSSELNVNALLLGDSALYLCASSWGAGLAGETQYFGPGTRLLVL.